Presented here are 9 T cell receptor beta chains from one specimen sequenced in a study of T cells in Graves' hyperthyroidism and ophthalmopathy. The CDR3 regions of TCR beta were amplified from RNA transcripts. Primed by the HTBI set, a first-round RT-PCR was run on the TCR CDR3. TCRdb re-analysed the multiplex PCR reads in MiXCR, keeping a single row per CDR3 protein. Of over 500,000 distinct CDR3 sequences in the sample, about 15% were seen once. Sequenced sample: blood. These receptors all come from a woman between 40 and 55 years old with Graves' hyperthyroidism.

V gene TRBV7-2 combines with J gene TRBJ2-7; D gene ambiguous. V was cut by 4 bases and J by 7 bases, with 17 bases left in between. In germline, CDR1 is SGHTA, CDR2 FQGNSA. This CDR3 comprises 14 residues. CDR3 sequence: CASSSNLGLGEQYF. In DNA, the CDR3 is TGTGCCAGCAGCTCCAACTTAGGCCTCGGAGAGCAGTACTTC.

For this clonotype: One junction end disagrees with the germline gene, perhaps due to a read error. This chain joins TRBV5-1 and TRBJ2-4, with TRBD1 as a possible D gene (5 bases). This CDR3 is 14 amino acids long. Germline V gene data show CDR1 as SGHRS and CDR2 as YFSETQ. This CDR3 is CASARAGSKNIQYF. The CDR3 region has the DNA TGTGCCAGCGCACGGGCAGGGTCCAAAAACATTCAGTACTTC.

Only a few counts were recorded for this clonotype. The V call is TRBV6-1, the J call TRBJ2-1; TRBD2 matches at 12 bases. The CDR3 has 15 amino acids. With 6 bases clipped from V and 10 bases from J, the junction kept 10 bases outside the gene matches. Germline assignment: CDR1 MNHNS and CDR2 SASEGT. The CDR3, as DNA: TGTGCCAGCAGAGAATCTAGCGGGAGGGCTGAAGAGCAGTTCTTC. Translation gives CASRESSGRAEEQFF.

The sample holds many counts of this clonotype. This sequence joins TRBV28 and TRBJ1-1; D uncertain. Deletions cut 9 bases from V and 0 bases from J, with 14 bases between. Germline-derived CDR1 and CDR2 are MDHEN and SYDVKM. The CDR3 totals 14 residues. For the CDR3, the DNA is TGTGCCAGTCACCCAAAGTTCGTGAACACTGAAGCTTTCTTT. Translated, it gives CASHPKFVNTEAFF. Variable domain in full (rest from reference TRBV28 and TRBJ1-1): DVKVTQSSRYLVKRTGEKVFLECVQDMDHENMFWYRQDPGLGLRLIYFSYDVKMKEKGDIPEGYSVSREKKERFSLILESASTNQTSMYLCASHPKFVNTEAFFGQGTRLTVV.

This clonotype was seen ten or more times. The chain employs TRBV5-1 and TRBJ2-7, with 8 bases identical to TRBD1. Germline V CDR1 and CDR2: SGHRS, YFSETQ. V shed 2 bases and J 3 bases; nucleotides not matched to a gene: 4. CDR3 size: 14 residues. The CDR3 DNA reads TGCGCCAGCAGCTTCCAACAGGGGGGCTACGAGCAGTACTTC. Translated: CASSFQQGGYEQYF.

The J gene is TRBJ1-6, the V gene TRBV19; 7 bases match TRBD1. In germline, CDR1 is LNHDA, CDR2 SQIVND (reference sequence). This CDR3 region has 15 residues. The trim removed 5 bases at V and 7 bases at J, leaving 8 bases unmatched. CDR3 protein: CASSLGRQGNSPLHF. The DNA of the CDR3 is TGTGCCAGTAGTTTAGGACGACAGGGAAATTCACCCCTCCACTTT.

This clonotype was seen more than once but under ten times. The rearrangement joins TRBV7-9 to TRBJ1-6; possible D gene TRBD1, 5 bases. The CDR3 totals 14 residues. Germline lookup yields CDR1 SEHNR and CDR2 FQNEAQ (reference sequence). V was cut by 4 bases and J by 6 bases, with 10 bases left in between. The CDR3 is CASSYLGLNSPLHF. The CDR3 bases are TGTGCCAGCAGCTATCTGGGACTTAATTCACCCCTCCACTTT.

The rearrangement joins TRBV3-1 to TRBJ2-7; 7 bases are a match to TRBD1. With V trimmed by 4 bases and J by 7 bases, 13 bases remained unmatched. The CDR3 consists of 15 residues. Germline CDR1 is LGHDT and CDR2 is YNNKEL (reference sequence). CDR3 residues: CASSPSTGVKEEQYF. The DNA of the CDR3 is TGTGCCAGCAGCCCGTCAACAGGGGTCAAGGAGGAGCAGTACTTC.

The chain uses TRBV7-2 and TRBJ1-2; 7 bases match TRBD1. The germline CDR1 and CDR2 sequences are SGHTA and FQGNSA. The length of the CDR3 is 15 residues. Trimming removed 2 bases from V and 4 bases from J; junction bases left unmatched: 7. In DNA form, the CDR3 reads TGTGCCAGCAGCTTATCCCCCGACAGGGCCTATGGCTACACCTTC. It is translated as CASSLSPDRAYGYTF.